The next 4 T cell receptor beta chains were all read from a single sample in a study of siplizumab effects on memory and regulatory T cells. Using immunoSEQ multiplex PCR, the repertoire was profiled, and TCRdb retains in-frame clones only, with some absent. There are 95,000 to 100,000 clones in the sample; about 93% occur only once, and around 12% lies in the top ten. The sequenced sample was non-Treg CD4+ T cells sorted from blood. These receptors originate from a human donor in good health.

The rearrangement links TRBV4-2 to TRBJ1-1, with D possibly matching TRBD1 (5 bases). V was cut by 1 base and J by 4 bases, with 10 bases left in between. Germline loops: CDR1 LGHNA, CDR2 YNFKEQ. This CDR3 spans 14 amino acids. The CDR3 sequence: CASSQGTRATEAFF. As DNA, the CDR3 is TGTGCCAGCAGCCAAGGGACAAGGGCCACTGAAGCTTTCTTT.

The chain couples TRBV21-1 to TRBJ2-7. TRBV21-1 is classified as a pseudogene. This CDR3 has 13 residues. The chain's CDR3 is CASSKEITGRQYF. For the CDR3, the DNA is TGTGCCAGCAGCAAAGAAATAACGGGACGGCAGTACTTC.

This sequence joins TRBV19 and TRBJ1-1, with 7 bases lining up with TRBD1. V shed 4 bases and J 0 bases; nucleotides not matched to a gene: 5. The CDR3 spans 15 residues. Germline V gene lookup returns CDR1 LNHDA and CDR2 SQIVND (reference sequence). The CDR3 sequence is CASSRAGTVNTEAFF. The CDR3 DNA is TGTGCCAGTAGTAGAGCCGGGACAGTGAACACTGAAGCTTTCTTT. Variable domain in full (rest from reference TRBV19 and TRBJ1-1): DGGITQSPKYLFRKEGQNVTLSCEQNLNHDAMYWYRQDPGQGLRLIYYSQIVNDFQKGDIAEGYSVSREKKESFPLTVTSAQKNPTAFYLCASSRAGTVNTEAFFGQGTRLTVV.

The J gene is TRBJ2-1, the V gene TRBV5-4; 12 nucleotides align to TRBD2. Per germline, CDR1 SGHNT and CDR2 YYREEE (reference sequence). The CDR3 is made up of 17 amino acids. J lost 5 bases, V lost 1 base, and 7 bases had no gene match. The CDR3 nucleotides are TGTGCCAGCAGCTTGATCATCCGGACTAGCGGGAACAATGAGCAGTTCTTC. It codes for CASSLIIRTSGNNEQFF.